Listed here are 9 T cell receptor beta chains from one sample, sequenced in a study of beta chain features in type 1 diabetes. Expressed TCRB transcripts were sequenced because the isolated RNA had all been reverse transcribed beforehand. The table came from immunoSEQ multiplex PCR; TCRdb's copy has only in-frame clones and leaves some out. The sample lists 250,000 to 300,000 clones, about 7.8% seen once, with about 0.93% in the top ten. The sample comprised central memory CD4+ T cells from blood. These receptor sequences come from a woman younger than 30 in good health.

This clone was observed a handful of times. The chain links TRBV30 to TRBJ2-1, with TRBD2 matching over 8 bases. The V and J ends lost 0 bases and 7 bases, in that order; junction bases with no gene match: 8. Germline loops: CDR1 GTSNPN, CDR2 SVGIG (reference sequence). The CDR3 is 15 residues long. This chain's CDR3 is CAWSVRGGRRNEQFF. The CDR3 DNA reads TGTGCCTGGAGTGTACGAGGCGGGAGGCGGAATGAGCAGTTCTTC.

In this sample, this clone turned up a few times. One junction end disagrees with the germline gene, perhaps due to a read error. The chain couples TRBV29-1 to TRBJ1-5, with D uncertain. Germline values: CDR1 SQVTM, CDR2 ANQGSEA. This CDR3 is built from 12 residues. DNA of the CDR3: TGCAGCGTTAAAGACGGGAATCAGCCCCAGCATTTT. Residues: CSVKDGNQPQHF.

This clone was seen more than once but under ten times. The V and J genes are TRBV6-1 and TRBJ2-7; D might be TRBD2 (5 bases). CDR3 length: 17 amino acids. In germline, CDR1 is MNHNS, CDR2 SASEGT. V gave up 3 bases and J gave up 0 bases, with 18 bases separating them. The CDR3 loop is CASSEGLISVVSYEQYF. The CDR3, as DNA: TGTGCCAGCAGTGAGGGTTTGATTAGCGTAGTCTCCTACGAGCAGTACTTC.

The rearrangement links TRBV18 to TRBJ2-1; TRBD2 aligns across 8 bases. Germline V gene sequence: CDR1 KGHSH, CDR2 LQKENI. V lost 3 bases to trimming and J lost 13 bases; unmatched junction nucleotides: 11. The CDR3 runs 14 residues. For the CDR3, the DNA is TGTGCCAGCTCACCGGGACTAGGCCAGGTCAATCAGTTCTTC. It specifies CASSPGLGQVNQFF.

Remarks on this clone: Relative to the germline gene, one junction end is altered; a read error may explain this. The J gene is TRBJ1-2, the V gene TRBV7-9; 8 nucleotides match TRBD1. Germline V gives CDR1 SEHNR, CDR2 FQNEAQ (reference sequence). The CDR3 sequence is 14 residues long. The DNA for the CDR3 is TGCGCCAGCAGCCAAGAGACAGGGGACTATGGCTACACCTTC. Translated, it gives CASSQETGDYGYTF.

This chain joins TRBV6-1 and TRBJ2-3; 8 bases align to TRBD1. Per germline, CDR1 MNHNS and CDR2 SASEGT. V lost 3 bases, J lost 1 base, and 0 bases stayed unmatched. The CDR3 is 14 amino acids. The CDR3 is CASSEGQGTDTQYF. The CDR3 nucleotides read TGTGCCAGCAGTGAGGGACAGGGCACAGATACGCAGTATTTT.

This clone has a handful of counts. The chain joins TRBV19 to TRBJ1-3; no reliable D call. V gave up 8 bases and J gave up 0 bases, with 8 bases separating them. The CDR3 is 13 residues long. CDR1 LNHDA and CDR2 SQIVND come from the germline V gene (reference sequence). The CDR3 bases are TGTGCCAGTGGTACCACCTCTGGAAACACCATATATTTT. Its translation is CASGTTSGNTIYF.

This clone has only a few counts. This rearrangement joins TRBV7-9 to TRBJ1-1; 8 bases match TRBD1. V dropped 5 bases and J dropped 1; count of bases not matched to a gene: 12. CDR1 and CDR2 (germline): SEHNR, FQNEAQ (reference sequence). The CDR3 covers 17 residues. The CDR3 DNA reads as TGTGCCAGCAGCCCCTGGGGTGGGACAGGATCGAACACTGAAGCTTTCTTT. Translated, it gives CASSPWGGTGSNTEAFF.

This chain connects TRBV28 to TRBJ2-7, with TRBD1 matching over 7 bases. The CDR3 covers 15 residues. After removal of 5 bases from V and 4 bases from J, the junction contained 11 bases not matched to a gene. Germline CDR1 and CDR2: MDHEN and SYDVKM. The CDR3 sequence: CASSPAVQGRYEQYV. The CDR3 DNA is TGTGCCAGCAGTCCCGCGGTACAGGGGAGATACGAGCAGTACGTC.